This T cell receptor beta chain came from a study of blood T cell repertoires in COVID-19. The ends were cut back, 2 bases at V and 6 bases at J, with 4 bases in the middle. This CDR3 is built from 12 residues. Germline CDR1 and CDR2: PRHDT and FYEKMQ (reference sequence). Sequencing used immunoSEQ multiplex PCR; TCRdb keeps in-frame clones, though not all of them. This table has some 200,000 clones, around four fifths appearing once. The chain has TRBV13 and TRBJ2-2; D is unresolved. The sequence was obtained from a young man with active or convalescent COVID-19. The sequencing sample was made of peripheral blood. The CDR3 here is CASSLLPGELFF. CDR3 DNA sequence: TGTGCCAGCAGCTTACTTCCCGGGGAGCTGTTTTTT.